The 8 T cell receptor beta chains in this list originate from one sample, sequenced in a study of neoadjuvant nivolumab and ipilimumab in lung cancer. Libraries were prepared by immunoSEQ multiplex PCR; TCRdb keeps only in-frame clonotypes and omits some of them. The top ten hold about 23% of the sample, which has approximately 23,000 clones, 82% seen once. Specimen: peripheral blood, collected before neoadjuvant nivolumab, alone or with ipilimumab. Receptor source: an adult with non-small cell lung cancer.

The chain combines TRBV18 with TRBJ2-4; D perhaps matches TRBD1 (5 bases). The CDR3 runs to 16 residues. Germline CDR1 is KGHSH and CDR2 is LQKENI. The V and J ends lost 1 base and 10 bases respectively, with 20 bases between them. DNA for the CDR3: TGTGCCAGCTCACCACGCGTGGGTCAGGGCCCTGAAATTCAGTACTTC. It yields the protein CASSPRVGQGPEIQYF.

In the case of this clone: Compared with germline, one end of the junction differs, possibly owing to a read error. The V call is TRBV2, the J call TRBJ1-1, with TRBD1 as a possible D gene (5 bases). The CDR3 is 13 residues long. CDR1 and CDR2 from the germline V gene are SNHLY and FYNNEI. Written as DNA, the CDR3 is TGTGCCATTACAGGTGGGGCGAACGCTGAAGCTTTCTTT. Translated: CAITGGANAEAFF. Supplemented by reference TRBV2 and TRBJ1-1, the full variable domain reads EPEVTQTPSHQVTQMGQEVILRCVPISNHLYFYWYRQILGQKVEFLVSFYNNEISEKSEIFDDQFSVERPDGSNFTLKIRSTKLEDSAMYFCAITGGANAEAFFGQGTRLTVV.

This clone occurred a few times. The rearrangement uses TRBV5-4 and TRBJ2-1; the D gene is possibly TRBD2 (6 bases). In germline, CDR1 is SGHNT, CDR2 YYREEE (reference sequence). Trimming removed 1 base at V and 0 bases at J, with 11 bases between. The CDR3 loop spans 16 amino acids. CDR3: CASSLFSGTSYNEQFF. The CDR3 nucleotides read TGTGCCAGCAGCTTGTTTAGCGGCACCTCCTACAATGAGCAGTTCTTC.

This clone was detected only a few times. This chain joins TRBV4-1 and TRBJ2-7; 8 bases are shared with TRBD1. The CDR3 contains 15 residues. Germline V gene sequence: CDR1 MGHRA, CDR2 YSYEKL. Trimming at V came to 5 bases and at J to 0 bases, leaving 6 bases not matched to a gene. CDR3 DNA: TGCGCCAGCAGCGAAGCCGGGACAGGCTCCTACGAGCAGTACTTC. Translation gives CASSEAGTGSYEQYF.

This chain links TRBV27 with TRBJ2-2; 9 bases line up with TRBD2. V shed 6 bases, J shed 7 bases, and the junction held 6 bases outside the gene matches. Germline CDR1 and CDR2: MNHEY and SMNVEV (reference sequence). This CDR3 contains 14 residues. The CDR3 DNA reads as TGTGCCAGCAGCCCCATACTAGCGGGCGGGGAGCTGTTTTTT. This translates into CASSPILAGGELFF.

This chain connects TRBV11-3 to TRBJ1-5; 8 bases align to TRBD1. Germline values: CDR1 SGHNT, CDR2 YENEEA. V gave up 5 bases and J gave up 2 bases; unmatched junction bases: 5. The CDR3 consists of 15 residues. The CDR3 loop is CASSGDRGRNQPQHF. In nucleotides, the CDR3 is TGTGCCAGCAGCGGAGACAGGGGACGCAATCAGCCCCAGCATTTT.

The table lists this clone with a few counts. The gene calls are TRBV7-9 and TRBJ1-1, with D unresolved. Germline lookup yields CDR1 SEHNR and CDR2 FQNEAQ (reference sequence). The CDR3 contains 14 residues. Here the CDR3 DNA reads TGTGTCCCAGATGAGCTCCTTCTGAACACTGAAGCTTTCTTT. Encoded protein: CVPDELLLNTEAFF.

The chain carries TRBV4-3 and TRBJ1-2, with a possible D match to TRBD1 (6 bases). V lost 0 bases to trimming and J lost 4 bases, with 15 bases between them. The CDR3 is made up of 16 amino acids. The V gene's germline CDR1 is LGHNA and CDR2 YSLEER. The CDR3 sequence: CASSQDYQGYPYGYTF. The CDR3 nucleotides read TGCGCCAGCAGCCAAGATTATCAGGGGTATCCCTATGGCTACACCTTC.